This entry lists 29 T cell receptor beta chains sequenced from one sample in a study of beta chain features in type 1 diabetes. Investigators reverse transcribed all isolated RNA, so they sequenced expressed TCRB transcripts. Produced via immunoSEQ multiplex PCR; TCRdb's table is partial and in-frame only. The sample consists of about 930,000 clones, about a sixth of them appearing once. Sequencing was done on a sample of naive CD4+ T cells from blood. These receptors came from a woman younger than 35 in good health.

This clone was picked up a small number of times. The chain has TRBV10-3 and TRBJ2-3, with 9 bases identical to TRBD1. The CDR3 extends over 15 amino acids. Germline CDR1 is ENHRY and CDR2 is SYGVKD. The junction had 8 bases not matched to a gene; V was cut back by 10 bases and J by 0 bases. The CDR3 reads CATGTGITSTDTQYF. The CDR3 nucleotides read TGTGCCACTGGGACAGGGATCACTAGCACAGATACGCAGTATTTT.

This clone appeared a few times. Other DNA sequences from this sample encode an identical CDR3 as well. The gene calls are TRBV13 and TRBJ2-3; D gene unclear. Trimming took off 2 bases at V and 1 base at J, with 4 bases between the two ends. Germline loops: CDR1 PRHDT, CDR2 FYEKMQ (reference sequence). CDR3 length: 13 amino acids. The CDR3 loop reads CASSLRGTDTQYF. The CDR3 bases are TGTGCCAGCAGCTTACGGGGCACAGATACGCAGTATTTT.

There are a few counts of this clone. J is TRBJ2-7 and V is TRBV28, with D possibly being TRBD1 or TRBD2 (5 bases each). With 8 bases removed from V and 6 bases from J, the gap between germline ends came to 11 bases. The CDR3 is 11 amino acids. Germline-derived CDR1 and CDR2 are MDHEN and SYDVKM. The CDR3 region has the DNA TGTGCCAGCCGACGAGGGGTCGAGCAGTACTTC. It is translated as CASRRGVEQYF.

In this sample, this clone turned up a few times. The genes are TRBV18 and TRBJ1-5; D might be TRBD1 (5 bases). V was clipped by 6 bases and J by 4 bases, with 10 bases between them. Germline V gene lookup returns CDR1 KGHSH and CDR2 LQKENI. The CDR3 runs to 13 residues. The CDR3 sequence is CASSAGFNQPQHF. For the CDR3, the DNA is TGTGCCAGCTCTGCAGGGTTTAATCAGCCCCAGCATTTT.

This clone was observed a handful of times. This sequence joins TRBV10-3 and TRBJ2-3; 14 nucleotides line up with TRBD2. CDR1 ENHRY and CDR2 SYGVKD come from the germline V gene. There are 16 residues in the CDR3. V shed 10 bases and J 4 bases; nucleotides not matched to a gene: 10. This CDR3 is CATRPGLAGAPDTQYF. As DNA, the CDR3 is TGTGCCACCCGACCGGGACTAGCGGGAGCACCAGATACGCAGTATTTT.

This sequence joins TRBV7-9 and TRBJ2-7; D possibly corresponds to TRBD2 (5 bases). CDR3 length equals 16 residues. Trimming shortened V by 1 base and J by 4 bases, and 17 bases separated the two germline ends. Germline V gene sequence: CDR1 SEHNR, CDR2 FQNEAQ (reference sequence). The CDR3 coding sequence is TGTGCCAGCAGCTTAGAGGCCGGACTGAGGATTTACGAGCAGTACTTC. It translates to CASSLEAGLRIYEQYF.

This clone was found once. The chain joins TRBV28 to TRBJ1-3; the match to TRBD1 covers 7 bases. J lost 14 bases, V lost 3 bases, and 10 bases had no gene match. Germline assignment: CDR1 MDHEN and CDR2 SYDVKM. CDR3 length: 13 residues. The CDR3 bases are TGTGCCAGCAGTTTTACAGGGGCGTTCGCCCTATATTTT. The encoded protein is CASSFTGAFALYF.

This clone has only a few counts. The rearrangement uses TRBV4-3 and TRBJ2-2; no definite D call. V lost 0 bases, J lost 0 bases, and 11 bases lay in between. The germline V gene encodes CDR1 LGHNA and CDR2 YSLEER. The CDR3 runs to 17 residues. CDR3 region: CASSQDPSLTNTGELFF. The DNA for the CDR3 is TGCGCCAGCAGCCAAGATCCCAGCCTCACGAACACCGGGGAGCTGTTTTTT.

CDR3 protein: CASRWDGHSNQPQHF. Here the CDR3 DNA reads TGTGCCAGTAGATGGGACGGGCATAGCAATCAGCCCCAGCATTTT. V and J are TRBV19 and TRBJ1-5; tentatively, D is TRBD1 (5 bases). The CDR3 covers 15 residues. Trimming cost V 6 bases and J 0 bases, with 12 bases left between them. Germline CDR1 is LNHDA and CDR2 is SQIVND (reference sequence).

This clone was found a few times. This chain links TRBV9 with TRBJ2-2, with TRBD2 identical over 9 bases. Germline values: CDR1 SGDLS, CDR2 YYNGEE. Trimming at V came to 0 bases and at J to 0 bases, leaving 6 bases not matched to a gene. The CDR3 runs 18 residues. Here the CDR3 reads CASSVGLAGRTNTGELFF. The CDR3 DNA sequence: TGTGCCAGCAGCGTAGGGCTAGCGGGACGAACGAACACCGGGGAGCTGTTTTTT.

The chain combines TRBV7-2 with TRBJ1-5; TRBD1 matches at 7 bases. Trimming at V came to 1 base and at J to 14 bases, leaving 11 bases not matched to a gene. CDR1 SGHTA and CDR2 FQGNSA come from the germline V gene. This CDR3 comprises 14 residues. The CDR3 region has the DNA TGTGCCAGCAGCTTAGTTTACTCGGACAGGCTCGAGCATTTT. This encodes CASSLVYSDRLEHF.

This chain connects TRBV7-8 to TRBJ2-1; D not resolved. The CDR3 contains 13 residues. The V end lost 5 bases, the J end lost 1 base, and 6 bases lay between the germline ends. Germline lookup yields CDR1 SGHVS and CDR2 FQNEAQ. CDR3 sequence (DNA): TGTGCCAGCAGCGAGGCGTCCTACAATGAGCAGTTCTTC. Translating gives CASSEASYNEQFF. Drawing the rest from reference TRBV7-8 and TRBJ2-1, the complete variable domain is GAGVSQSPRYKVAKRGQDVALRCDPISGHVSLFWYQQALGQGPEFLTYFQNEAQLDKSGLPSDRFFAERPEGSVSTLKIQRTQQEDSAVYLCASSEASYNEQFFGPGTRLTVL.

The V gene is TRBV2, the J gene TRBJ2-7, with TRBD2 matching over 9 bases. Germline lookup yields CDR1 SNHLY and CDR2 FYNNEI. The trim removed 8 bases at V and 6 bases at J, leaving 2 bases unmatched. The CDR3 has 11 amino acids. The CDR3 DNA reads TGTGCCAGCGGACTAGCGACCGAGCAGTACTTC. Its protein is CASGLATEQYF.

The chain combines TRBV28 with TRBJ2-7; 9 bases match TRBD2. There are 17 residues in the CDR3. The trim removed 5 bases at V and 7 bases at J, leaving 18 bases unmatched. Germline lookup yields CDR1 MDHEN and CDR2 SYDVKM. CDR3 DNA: TGTGCCAGCAGTGGCCCCGGAAAGACTAGCGGTATTTATGAGCAGTACTTC. Encoded protein: CASSGPGKTSGIYEQYF.

There are a few counts of this clone. V and J are TRBV5-1 and TRBJ2-7; 8 bases fit TRBD1. Germline V CDR1 and CDR2: SGHRS, YFSETQ. The CDR3 extends over 15 amino acids. The V segment lost 4 bases and the J segment 2 bases; nucleotides outside the gene matches: 8. The CDR3 loop reads CASSNPGQETYEQYF. The CDR3 DNA sequence: TGCGCCAGCAGCAACCCGGGACAGGAGACCTACGAGCAGTACTTC.

The V call is TRBV27, the J call TRBJ2-1, with D maybe TRBD2 (6 bases). The length of the CDR3 is 17 residues. Per germline, CDR1 MNHEY and CDR2 SMNVEV (reference sequence). The germline V and J ends were trimmed by 9 bases and 0 bases, with 21 bases remaining between them. The CDR3 is CASSPSPGASSYNEQFF. Here the CDR3 DNA reads TGTGCCAGTAGTCCTAGCCCGGGAGCTAGCTCCTACAATGAGCAGTTCTTC.

The chain couples TRBV28 to TRBJ2-3, with 9 bases lining up with TRBD2. The germline V gene has CDR1 MDHEN and CDR2 SYDVKM. The CDR3 is 16 amino acids. Trimming removed 6 bases from V and 2 bases from J; junction bases left unmatched: 9. The CDR3 nucleotides are TGTGCCAGCAGGAGAAATACGGGACTAGCCACAGATACGCAGTATTTT. The encoded protein is CASRRNTGLATDTQYF.

The rearrangement links TRBV28 to TRBJ1-4; 7 positions agree with TRBD1. Germline V gene data show CDR1 as MDHEN and CDR2 as SYDVKM. The CDR3 contains 14 residues. Trimming cost V 5 bases and J 8 bases; bases outside gene matches: 8. As DNA, the CDR3 is TGTGCCAGCAGTCTACAGGGGTTAAGGGAAAAACTGTTTTTT. It specifies CASSLQGLREKLFF.

The gene calls are TRBV7-2 and TRBJ2-5; D gene uncertain. CDR1 SGHTA and CDR2 FQGNSA come from the germline V gene. Trimming stripped 5 bases from V and 7 bases from J, with 11 bases between. The CDR3 sequence is 12 residues long. CDR3 sequence: CASSRSMRTQYF. The DNA for the CDR3 is TGTGCCAGCAGCCGATCGATGAGGACCCAGTACTTC.

The V call is TRBV14, the J call TRBJ1-2; D is ambiguous. This CDR3 is 18 amino acids long. Germline lookup yields CDR1 SGHDN and CDR2 FVKESK. V was shortened by 3 bases and J by 2 bases, with 22 bases between the two germline ends. CDR3 in amino acids: CASSQRLPGPASNYGYTF. For the CDR3, the DNA is TGTGCCAGCAGCCAGCGACTTCCGGGCCCAGCCTCGAACTATGGCTACACCTTC.

The J gene is TRBJ1-3, the V gene TRBV5-4; the D gene is possibly TRBD1 (5 bases). This CDR3 is built from 15 residues. Trimming shortened V by 1 base and J by 0 bases, and 8 bases separated the two germline ends. The germline CDR1 and CDR2 sequences are SGHNT and YYREEE (reference sequence). The CDR3 DNA reads as TGTGCCAGCAGCTTGCGGGGGAGCTCTGGAAACACCATATATTTT. Its translation: CASSLRGSSGNTIYF. The complete variable domain, with remaining parts taken from reference TRBV5-4 and TRBJ1-3, reads ETGVTQSPTHLIKTRGQQVTLRCSSQSGHNTVSWYQQALGQGPQFIFQYYREEENGRGNFPPRFSGLQFPNYSSELNVNALELDDSALYLCASSLRGSSGNTIYFGEGSWLTVV.

In this sample, this clone turned up a few times. V is TRBV7-2 and J is TRBJ2-6; 9 bases map to TRBD2. V trimming: 8 bases; J trimming: 0 bases; junction bases outside the gene matches: 2. Germline V CDR1 and CDR2: SGHTA, FQGNSA. The CDR3 has 15 residues. DNA for the CDR3: TGTGCCAGCGCTAGCGGGAACTCTGGGGCCAACGTCCTGACTTTC. Translating gives CASASGNSGANVLTF.

V usage is TRBV29-1 and J usage is TRBJ2-1; D is uncertain. This CDR3 contains 13 residues. Deletions cut 4 bases from V and 0 bases from J, with 7 bases between. CDR1 SQVTM and CDR2 ANQGSEA come from the germline V gene. The CDR3 DNA reads TGCAGCGTTGTACAGAGCTCCTACAATGAGCAGTTCTTC. Translation: CSVVQSSYNEQFF.

V usage is TRBV19 and J usage is TRBJ1-1, with TRBD1 as a possible D gene (5 bases). CDR1 is LNHDA and CDR2 is SQIVND in the germline V gene (reference sequence). Trimming shortened V by 6 bases and J by 7 bases, and 18 bases separated the two germline ends. The CDR3 spans 14 residues. CDR3 bases: TGTGCCAGTAGCACAGTGCCGGGACCGAATGAAGCTTTCTTT. Translation: CASSTVPGPNEAFF.

CDR3 residues: CSGVTGIPGETQYF. CDR3 nucleotides: TGCAGCGGGGTGACAGGGATCCCCGGGGAGACCCAGTACTTC. This chain uses TRBV29-1 with TRBJ2-5; 7 bases are shared with TRBD1. The trim removed 7 bases at V and 5 bases at J, leaving 13 bases unmatched. The CDR3 totals 14 residues. Germline V lookup: CDR1 SQVTM, CDR2 ANQGSEA.

This chain connects TRBV10-3 to TRBJ1-1; D call uncertain. V was shortened by 3 bases and J by 0 bases, with 11 bases between the two germline ends. The CDR3 has 15 residues. Germline CDR1 reads ENHRY; CDR2 reads SYGVKD. CDR3 protein: CAISESRMMNTEAFF. The CDR3 DNA is TGTGCCATCAGTGAAAGCCGGATGATGAACACTGAAGCTTTCTTT.

This clone was seen only a few times. The CDR3 nucleotides are TGTGCCAGCAGTTGGGGCTATTTTACCCCGCTTGAAGCTTTCTTT. Translated, it gives CASSWGYFTPLEAFF. The V call is TRBV28, the J call TRBJ1-1; TRBD1 might be the D (5 bases). Germline lookup yields CDR1 MDHEN and CDR2 SYDVKM. Trimming shortened V by 4 bases and J by 7 bases, and 19 bases separated the two germline ends. The CDR3 has 15 residues.

This clone showed up just a few times. This rearrangement joins TRBV11-2 to TRBJ2-1, with 8 bases fitting TRBD2. The CDR3 has 17 amino acids. The germline V gene has CDR1 SGHAT and CDR2 FQNNGV. V was pared by 1 base and J by 5 bases, with 10 bases of the junction left unmatched. The CDR3 nucleotides read TGTGCCAGCAGCTTAGTTCCGGGACTAGTCCTTCACAATGAGCAGTTCTTC. It yields the protein CASSLVPGLVLHNEQFF.

This clone was picked up a small number of times. This chain connects TRBV25-1 to TRBJ2-1; possible D gene TRBD1, 5 bases. Trimming pared 6 bases from V and 3 bases from J, leaving 12 bases between. Germline values: CDR1 MGHDK, CDR2 SYGVNS. The length of the CDR3 is 14 residues. The CDR3 region has the DNA TGTGCCAGCAGCGAAGACAGATACTACAATGAGCAGTTCTTC. Translated: CASSEDRYYNEQFF.